This passage covers 21 T cell receptor beta chains from one sample sequenced in a study of regulatory T cells in long-lasting Graves disease. In building TCR beta libraries, iRepertoire HTBI primers were used together with Arm-PCR of CDR3 regions. Via MiXCR, TCRdb re-called the multiplex PCR reads, giving one row per CDR3 protein. Of 400,000 to 550,000 distinct CDR3 sequences detected, 16% appear once; the ten largest clones hold about a quarter. This sample's time point: newly diagnosed GD, antithyroid drugs for less than 3 months. Generation of the TCR library employed RNA extracted from PBMCs. The same sample was also used in a study of T cells in Graves' hyperthyroidism and ophthalmopathy.

The source was peripheral blood mononuclear cells (PBMCs), collected at new diagnosis, from a patient treated with antithyroid drugs. All receptors derive from a woman aged 18-35 years with Graves disease.

There are many counts of this clonotype. V is TRBV28 and J is TRBJ2-7, with 12 bases matching TRBD2. Unmatched junction bases numbered 8, after V lost 5 bases and J lost 6 bases. Germline CDR1 and CDR2: MDHEN and SYDVKM. CDR3 size: 15 residues. Here the CDR3 DNA reads TGTGCCAGCAGTATTCTAGCGGGAGGGCCTCTCGAGCAGTACTTC. Translating gives CASSILAGGPLEQYF.

V and J are TRBV6-2 or TRBV6-3 and TRBJ2-7; TRBD2 agrees at 8 bases. The trim removed 2 bases at V and 3 bases at J, leaving 3 bases unmatched. The germline V gene encodes CDR1 MNHEY and CDR2 SVGEGT. There are 14 residues in the CDR3. CDR3 protein: CASSYVAGGYEQYF. The CDR3 DNA follows: TGTGCCAGCAGTTACGTCGCGGGGGGCTACGAGCAGTACTTC.

There are many counts of this clonotype. The chain recombines TRBV27 with TRBJ1-2; D might be TRBD1 (5 bases). V was pared by 7 bases and J by 7 bases, with 19 bases between. From germline, CDR1 is MNHEY and CDR2 SMNVEV (reference sequence). The length of the CDR3 is 14 residues. The CDR3 spells CASTPRAGQGGYTF. The CDR3 bases are TGTGCCAGCACCCCCCGGGCAGGTCAGGGTGGCTACACCTTC.

In its sample, this clonotype was seen a few times. The chain couples TRBV19 to TRBJ2-3; D unclear. The CDR3 is 13 residues long. V lost 5 bases and J 3 bases, leaving 9 bases between the germline ends. Germline CDR1 is LNHDA and CDR2 is SQIVND (reference sequence). The CDR3 sequence: CASSYTTTDTQYF. In nucleotides, the CDR3 is TGTGCCAGTAGTTATACGACAACAGATACGCAGTATTTT.

The chain joins TRBV5-1 to TRBJ1-2, with D possibly being TRBD1 (6 bases). With 0 bases removed from V and 8 bases from J, the gap between germline ends came to 14 bases. Germline V gene lookup returns CDR1 SGHRS and CDR2 YFSETQ. This CDR3 is built from 14 residues. CDR3 residues: CASSLDRAEYGYTF. CDR3 DNA: TGCGCCAGCAGCTTGGACAGGGCTGAATACGGCTACACCTTC. Combining the CDR3 with reference TRBV5-1 and TRBJ1-2 gives the whole variable domain KAGVTQTPRYLIKTRGQQVTLSCSPISGHRSVSWYQQTPGQGLQFLFEYFSETQRNKGNFPGRFSGRQFSNSRSEMNVSTLELGDSALYLCASSLDRAEYGYTFGSGTRLTVV.

This chain uses TRBV20-1 with TRBJ2-1; perhaps TRBD2 as D (6 bases). V was cut by 6 bases and J by 9 bases, with 30 bases left in between. Germline values: CDR1 DFQATT, CDR2 SNEGSKA (reference sequence). The CDR3 covers 17 residues. The CDR3 loop reads CSAPSFNGSSPFVEQFF. The CDR3 bases are TGCAGTGCACCCTCCTTTAACGGGAGCTCCCCCTTCGTTGAGCAGTTCTTC.

The chain joins TRBV6-5 to TRBJ1-3, with unresolved D. V was cut by 0 bases and J by 2 bases, with 11 bases left in between. The CDR3 extends over 16 amino acids. The germline V gene has CDR1 MNHEY and CDR2 SVGAGI. The CDR3: CASSYSQAWTGNTIYF. The CDR3 DNA follows: TGTGCCAGCAGTTACTCCCAAGCCTGGACTGGAAACACCATATATTTT.

The chain has TRBV4-1 and TRBJ2-1; no reliable D call. This CDR3 has 13 residues. Germline V lookup: CDR1 MGHRA, CDR2 YSYEKL. Between the trimmed V and J ends, which lost 3 bases and 6 bases, there was a span of 9 bases. CDR3 loop: CASSQGKGNEQFF. CDR3 DNA sequence: TGCGCCAGCAGCCAGGGTAAGGGCAATGAGCAGTTCTTC.

Comments on this clonotype: A much larger clone lies a single base off, so this may be a read error. This rearrangement joins TRBV14 to TRBJ2-7, with D possibly TRBD2 on 5 matching bases. V lost 0 bases and J 9 bases, leaving 18 bases between the germline ends. The germline V gene encodes CDR1 SGHDN and CDR2 FVKESK. The CDR3 is 15 residues long. The CDR3 here is CASSQDEGIIDGQYF. The DNA for the CDR3 is TGTGCCAGCAGCCAAGATGAGGGCATTATAGACGGGCAGTACTTC.

This clonotype was picked up a small number of times. The chain has TRBV9 and TRBJ2-6; perhaps TRBD2 as D (5 bases). The CDR3 sequence is 15 residues long. Germline V gene lookup returns CDR1 SGDLS and CDR2 YYNGEE. Deletions cut 4 bases from V and 2 bases from J, with 10 bases between. The CDR3 is CASSQVGAGANVLTF. CDR3 in DNA: TGTGCCAGCAGCCAGGTCGGGGCTGGGGCCAACGTCCTGACTTTC.

This clonotype appeared a few times. This chain uses TRBV28 with TRBJ1-1; D remains ambiguous. Germline V lookup: CDR1 MDHEN, CDR2 SYDVKM. Deletions cut 5 bases from V and 4 bases from J, with 14 bases between. This CDR3 has 14 amino acids. This chain's CDR3 is CASSPLGYSTEAFF. CDR3 DNA: TGTGCCAGCAGTCCACTAGGGTATAGCACTGAAGCTTTCTTT.

The table lists this clonotype with many counts. V and J are TRBV7-8 and TRBJ2-7; TRBD2 agrees at 7 bases. CDR1 and CDR2 from the germline V gene are SGHVS and FQNEAQ. The CDR3 is 15 amino acids. The ends lost 1 base at V and 3 bases at J; junction bases unmatched: 6. CDR3 sequence reads: CASSLEPGRSYEQYF. The CDR3 region has the DNA TGTGCCAGCAGCTTAGAGCCCGGGAGGAGCTACGAGCAGTACTTC.

This clonotype was seen a few times. The genes are TRBV20-1 and TRBJ2-5; 8 positions agree with TRBD2. CDR1 DFQATT and CDR2 SNEGSKA come from the germline V gene (reference sequence). The CDR3 runs 16 residues. Trimming removed 1 base from V and 4 bases from J; junction bases left unmatched: 11. CDR3 in DNA: TGCAGTGCTAGAGTCGTATTAGCGGGAACGGTAGAGACCCAGTACTTC. The encoded protein is CSARVVLAGTVETQYF.

This clonotype has at least ten counts. This chain uses TRBV6-2 or TRBV6-3 with TRBJ2-1; D call uncertain. CDR3 length equals 13 residues. CDR1 and CDR2 from the germline V gene are MNHEY and SVGEGT. Trimming stripped 2 bases from V and 5 bases from J, with 7 bases between. The CDR3 reads CASSYVRNNEQFF. CDR3 nucleotides: TGTGCCAGCAGTTACGTCCGAAACAATGAGCAGTTCTTC.

This clonotype was counted many times. CDR3 DNA: TGTGCCAGCAGTTTAATTGGAGACAATGAGCAGTTCTTC. As protein: CASSLIGDNEQFF. The J gene is TRBJ2-1, the V gene TRBV28; D is undetermined. Trimming stripped 2 bases from V and 5 bases from J, with 7 bases between. Germline values: CDR1 MDHEN, CDR2 SYDVKM. The length of the CDR3 is 13 residues.

This clonotype appeared many times. This chain connects TRBV11-2 to TRBJ2-3; 9 bases are a match to TRBD2. CDR1 and CDR2 (germline): SGHAT, FQNNGV. The CDR3 has 16 amino acids. The trim removed 3 bases at V and 4 bases at J, leaving 8 bases unmatched. The CDR3 nucleotides read TGTGCCAGCAGCTTGTCGGCGGGAGGGGGGGCAGATACGCAGTATTTT. This codes for CASSLSAGGGADTQYF.

This clonotype was observed at least ten times. The gene calls are TRBV11-2 and TRBJ2-3; 7 positions agree with TRBD2. J gave up 0 bases and V 5 bases, and 5 bases lay outside the gene matches. Germline V gives CDR1 SGHAT, CDR2 FQNNGV. CDR3 length: 15 amino acids. DNA of the CDR3: TGTGCCAGCAGCGCGGGAGTCTCCAGCACAGATACGCAGTATTTT. Encoded protein: CASSAGVSSTDTQYF.

This clonotype was picked up many times. The chain couples TRBV14 to TRBJ2-5; D is uncertain. V lost 1 base to trimming and J lost 2 bases, with 14 bases between them. CDR1 and CDR2 from the germline V gene are SGHDN and FVKESK. The CDR3 runs 16 residues. CDR3 loop: CASSQGLHGWQETQYF. In nucleotides, the CDR3 is TGTGCCAGCAGCCAAGGGCTACACGGGTGGCAAGAGACCCAGTACTTC.

The table lists this clonotype with a few counts. The rearrangement joins TRBV7-2 to TRBJ2-1; D is unclear. V shed 3 bases and J shed 5 bases, with 5 bases lying between them. This CDR3 spans 12 amino acids. In germline, CDR1 is SGHTA, CDR2 FQGNSA. CDR3 bases: TGTGCCAGCAGCTTTGTCCACAATGAGCAGTTCTTC. Translated: CASSFVHNEQFF. Variable domain in full (rest from reference TRBV7-2 and TRBJ2-1): GAGVSQSPSNKVTEKGKDVELRCDPISGHTALYWYRQSLGQGLEFLIYFQGNSAPDKSGLPSDRFSAERTGGSVSTLTIQRTQQEDSAVYLCASSFVHNEQFFGPGTRLTVL.

Only a few counts were recorded for this clonotype. The V gene is TRBV19, the J gene TRBJ2-5; possible D gene TRBD1, 6 bases. The CDR3 runs 16 residues. Per germline, CDR1 LNHDA and CDR2 SQIVND (reference sequence). V lost 5 bases, J lost 4 bases, and 20 bases lay in between. The CDR3 is CASSSGTSAPPETQYF. DNA of the CDR3: TGTGCCAGTAGTTCGGGGACAAGCGCCCCTCCAGAGACCCAGTACTTC.

This clonotype occurred many times. V gene TRBV7-2 combines with J gene TRBJ2-1, with 7 bases aligning to TRBD1. Germline CDR1 is SGHTA and CDR2 is FQGNSA. Trimming cost V 6 bases and J 6 bases; bases outside gene matches: 8. The length of the CDR3 is 14 residues. CDR3 sequence: CASSKVGQVNEQFF. Written as DNA, the CDR3 is TGTGCCAGCAGTAAAGTCGGACAGGTCAATGAGCAGTTCTTC.